These 30 T cell receptor beta chains were sequenced from one sample in a study of T cell repertoires in cytomegalovirus infection. TCRdb passed the reads through MiXCR, listing each CDR3 protein once. The table lists roughly 320,000 distinct CDR3 sequences, approximately 9.5% of them singletons. Material for sequencing was PBMCs. The receptors originated from a human donor in good health (CMV status not recorded). Some clones in this sample may be carry-over from other donors' samples.

The rearrangement joins TRBV5-1 to TRBJ2-3; TRBD1 is a possible D gene (6 bases). Trimming cost V 3 bases and J 4 bases, with 24 bases left between them. The CDR3 is 18 residues long. Germline CDR1 is SGHRS and CDR2 is YFSETQ. The CDR3 DNA reads TGCGCCAGCAGCTGGAGACCGGACAGTTTCGCGAGCGCAGATACGCAGTATTTT. It encodes CASSWRPDSFASADTQYF.

This clonotype was recorded many times. The rearrangement joins TRBV30 to TRBJ2-1, with 10 positions matching TRBD2. Germline assignment: CDR1 GTSNPN and CDR2 SVGIG (reference sequence). The length of the CDR3 is 15 residues. Trimming at V came to 2 bases and at J to 8 bases, leaving 9 bases not matched to a gene. CDR3 sequence (DNA): TGTGCCTGGAGTACTGGGACTAGCGTGGGGGATGAGCAGTTCTTC. Its translation is CAWSTGTSVGDEQFF.

There are many counts of this clonotype. The CDR3 region has the DNA TGTGCCAGCAGCTTTGGGGGCTCCTACGAGCAGTACTTC. Translated, it gives CASSFGGSYEQYF. This chain uses TRBV7-2 with TRBJ2-7; D tentatively reads TRBD1 or TRBD2 (5 bases each). Trimming took 3 bases from V and 0 from J, leaving 6 bases between them. Germline V CDR1 and CDR2: SGHTA, FQGNSA. The CDR3 has 13 amino acids.

This clonotype was found many times. The V call is TRBV4-2, the J call TRBJ1-4, with no clear D. Between the trimmed V and J ends, which lost 4 bases and 0 bases, there was a span of 9 bases. The CDR3 totals 15 residues. From germline, CDR1 is LGHNA and CDR2 YNFKEQ. CDR3 loop: CASSRPGTTNEKLFF. CDR3 nucleotides: TGTGCCAGCAGCCGACCGGGAACAACTAATGAAAAACTGTTTTTT.

Only a few counts were recorded for this clonotype. This chain connects TRBV11-2 to TRBJ1-2; no clear D gene. The germline V and J ends were trimmed by 3 bases and 8 bases, with 7 bases remaining between them. The CDR3 has 11 amino acids. The germline CDR1 and CDR2 sequences are SGHAT and FQNNGV. CDR3 residues: CASSLARGYTF. The CDR3, as DNA: TGTGCCAGCAGCTTGGCGCGGGGCTACACCTTC.

CDR3 residues: CASSPLLVRVSYEQYF. The CDR3 region has the DNA TGTGCCAGCAGCCCACTCTTAGTACGGGTCTCTTACGAGCAGTACTTC. The chain couples TRBV11-2 to TRBJ2-7; no reliable D call. Germline values: CDR1 SGHAT, CDR2 FQNNGV. The CDR3 contains 16 residues. V shed 5 bases and J shed 4 bases, with 21 bases lying between them. Looking up the rest from reference TRBV11-2 and TRBJ2-7 gives the full variable domain: EAGVAQSPRYKIIEKRQSVAFWCNPISGHATLYWYQQILGQGPKLLIQFQNNGVVDDSQLPKDRFSAERLKGVDSTLKIQPAKLEDSAVYLCASSPLLVRVSYEQYFGPGTRLTVT.

This clonotype was counted at least ten times. CDR3 loop: CASSRTPGLAGGGSYNEQFF. Written as DNA, the CDR3 is TGTGCCAGCAGCCGCACTCCGGGACTAGCGGGAGGAGGATCCTACAATGAGCAGTTCTTC. The gene calls are TRBV5-6 and TRBJ2-1; 15 bases line up with TRBD2. The CDR3 is 20 residues long. J gave up 1 base and V 4 bases, and 12 bases lay outside the gene matches. Germline-derived CDR1 and CDR2 are SGHDT and YYEEEE.

There are a few counts of this clonotype. The genes are TRBV18 and TRBJ1-1, with D unresolved. Germline values: CDR1 KGHSH, CDR2 LQKENI. This CDR3 comprises 13 residues. V was shortened by 3 bases and J by 1 base, with 6 bases between the two germline ends. The DNA of the CDR3 is TGTGCCAGCTCACCCACAGAGAACACTGAAGCTTTCTTT. Protein: CASSPTENTEAFF.

The sample holds many counts of this clonotype. V usage is TRBV28 and J usage is TRBJ2-7, with D possibly matching TRBD2 (6 bases). This CDR3 spans 12 amino acids. V lost 6 bases to trimming and J lost 7 bases, with 13 bases between them. Germline V CDR1 and CDR2: MDHEN, SYDVKM. Written as DNA, the CDR3 is TGTGCCAGCAGGGAGGGGTTGAGGGAGCAGTACTTC. It is translated as CASREGLREQYF.

This rearrangement joins TRBV15 to TRBJ2-3, with 10 bases matching TRBD1. The J segment lost 4 bases and the V segment lost 1 base, leaving 5 bases of the junction unmatched. The germline CDR1 and CDR2 sequences are LNHNV and YYDKDF (reference sequence). The CDR3 is 16 amino acids. CDR3 in DNA: TGTGCCACCAGCAGAGGGGGGACAGGGGAAGCAGATACGCAGTATTTT. Translating it yields CATSRGGTGEADTQYF.

In its sample, this clonotype was seen a few times. The chain links TRBV9 to TRBJ2-3; 7 nucleotides match TRBD2. The ends lost 2 bases at V and 3 bases at J; junction bases unmatched: 6. Germline V gives CDR1 SGDLS, CDR2 YYNGEE. The CDR3 loop spans 15 amino acids. For the CDR3, the DNA is TGTGCCAGCAGCGTCCCACCGGGGGGAACAGATACGCAGTATTTT. Amino acid sequence: CASSVPPGGTDTQYF.

V and J are TRBV7-9 and TRBJ1-1; 7 bases fit TRBD1. J gave up 0 bases and V 4 bases, and 17 bases lay outside the gene matches. Germline assignment: CDR1 SEHNR and CDR2 FQNEAQ (reference sequence). CDR3 size: 19 residues. For the CDR3, the DNA is TGTGCCAGCAGCTCCGACAAAGAACGACAGGGTCGGATGAACACTGAAGCTTTCTTT. Protein: CASSSDKERQGRMNTEAFF.

This clonotype came up many times. V and J are TRBV28 and TRBJ2-7; 14 nucleotides agree with TRBD2. The J segment lost 7 bases and the V segment lost 4 bases, leaving 9 bases of the junction unmatched. Per germline, CDR1 MDHEN and CDR2 SYDVKM. This CDR3 contains 16 residues. This chain's CDR3 is CASSSRGLAGGDEQYF. CDR3 coding DNA: TGTGCCAGCAGTTCCCGCGGACTAGCGGGAGGTGATGAGCAGTACTTC.

The chain recombines TRBV7-9 with TRBJ1-1; tentative D call: TRBD1 (5 bases). CDR3 length: 17 residues. Per the germline V gene, CDR1 is SEHNR and CDR2 is FQNEAQ (reference sequence). Trimming pared 5 bases from V and 3 bases from J, leaving 22 bases between. The CDR3 coding sequence is TGTGCCAGCAGCAATCCGCCGGGGACCGGGGCCCACACTGAAGCTTTCTTT. It codes for CASSNPPGTGAHTEAFF.

The rearrangement links TRBV7-2 to TRBJ1-1; D may be TRBD1 (5 bases). The CDR3 length is 15 residues. Germline V lookup: CDR1 SGHTA, CDR2 FQGNSA. V gave up 1 base and J gave up 6 bases, with 15 bases separating them. DNA of the CDR3: TGTGCCAGCAGCTTAGGAAAGGCAGGGTGGTCTGAAGCTTTCTTT. Translation gives CASSLGKAGWSEAFF.

This clonotype was seen repeatedly, ten times or more. The J gene is TRBJ2-3, the V gene TRBV27; no clear D gene. The CDR3 loop spans 14 amino acids. Germline lookup yields CDR1 MNHEY and CDR2 SMNVEV (reference sequence). The V end was cut by 6 bases, the J end by 0 bases, with 10 bases between. The CDR3 region has the DNA TGTGCCAGCAGCCACGGGTCTAGCACAGATACGCAGTATTTT. Protein product: CASSHGSSTDTQYF.

V is TRBV20-1 and J is TRBJ2-3; 10 bases agree with TRBD2. The V gene's germline CDR1 is DFQATT and CDR2 SNEGSKA (reference sequence). V gave up 8 bases and J gave up 1 base; unmatched junction bases: 6. This CDR3 region has 14 residues. CDR3 protein: CSPIAGGGTDTQYF. Written as DNA, the CDR3 is TGCAGTCCGATAGCGGGAGGAGGCACAGATACGCAGTATTTT.

The chain couples TRBV20-1 to TRBJ2-5; D unclear. Germline assignment: CDR1 DFQATT and CDR2 SNEGSKA (reference sequence). The V and J ends lost 8 bases and 0 bases respectively, with 10 bases between them. The CDR3 covers 12 residues. The CDR3 loop reads CSPQKYQETQYF. The CDR3 nucleotides read TGCAGTCCCCAGAAGTACCAAGAGACCCAGTACTTC.

This rearrangement joins TRBV12-3 or TRBV12-4 to TRBJ2-7; possible D gene TRBD1, 5 bases. Trimming took off 6 bases at V and 3 bases at J, with 15 bases between the two ends. CDR3 length equals 14 residues. The DNA of the CDR3 is TGTGCCAGCAGAATCGCAGGGCCGAACTACGAGCAGTACTTC. This translates into CASRIAGPNYEQYF.

This clonotype was seen only a few times. This chain connects TRBV28 to TRBJ2-5, with D possibly being TRBD2 (5 bases). The germline V gene has CDR1 MDHEN and CDR2 SYDVKM. V lost 6 bases, J lost 5 bases, and 16 bases lay in between. The CDR3 contains 14 residues. In DNA form, the CDR3 reads TGTGCCAGCAGACTTAGGGCAAGGAGGGAGACCCAGTACTTC. Residues: CASRLRARRETQYF.

CDR3 protein: CASSLLVSETQYF. The CDR3 region has the DNA TGTGCCAGCAGCTTATTAGTATCGGAGACCCAGTACTTC. V and J are TRBV7-2 and TRBJ2-5; D gene unclear. The length of the CDR3 is 13 residues. V was shortened by 2 bases and J by 5 bases, with 9 bases between the two germline ends. Germline CDR1 is SGHTA and CDR2 is FQGNSA.

This clonotype was observed a handful of times. This chain uses TRBV4-3 with TRBJ2-7; the D gene is possibly TRBD2 (6 bases). The germline V gene encodes CDR1 LGHNA and CDR2 YSLEER. The CDR3 is 15 residues long. With 1 base removed from V and 3 bases from J, the gap between germline ends came to 13 bases. CDR3 in amino acids: CASSQGRGGYYEQYF. CDR3 bases: TGCGCCAGCAGCCAAGGGCGCGGAGGGTACTACGAGCAGTACTTC.

This clonotype was seen a few times. This sequence joins TRBV6-2 or TRBV6-3 and TRBJ2-1, with TRBD2 identical over 8 bases. CDR3 size: 16 residues. V lost 2 bases and J lost 7; bases outside the gene matches: 10. Germline CDR1 and CDR2: MNHEY and SVGEGT. CDR3 nucleotide sequence: TGTGCCAGCAGTTACCCTGGCAGCGGGAGAGGTAATGAGCAGTTCTTC. Translating it yields CASSYPGSGRGNEQFF.

This clonotype has more than one count but fewer than ten. The chain couples TRBV19 to TRBJ2-1; 9 bases match TRBD2. CDR3 length equals 17 residues. Unmatched junction bases numbered 8, after V lost 3 bases and J lost 2 bases. In germline, CDR1 is LNHDA, CDR2 SQIVND (reference sequence). CDR3 sequence: CASSIFPSGITYNEQFF. The CDR3 region has the DNA TGTGCCAGTAGTATCTTCCCTAGCGGGATAACCTACAATGAGCAGTTCTTC.

A few counts support this clonotype. This rearrangement joins TRBV7-6 to TRBJ1-1; D remains ambiguous. V was clipped by 8 bases and J by 6 bases, with 13 bases between them. The CDR3 is 12 residues long. Germline CDR1 SGHVS, CDR2 FNYEAQ. CDR3 sequence: CASGDLPPEAFF. For the CDR3, the DNA is TGTGCCAGCGGAGACCTGCCTCCTGAAGCTTTCTTT.

The chain carries TRBV20-1 and TRBJ1-2; D gene unclear. Looked up from germline, CDR1 is DFQATT and CDR2 is SNEGSKA (reference sequence). The CDR3 is 16 amino acids. Trimming took 1 base from V and 5 from J, leaving 20 bases between them. In DNA form, the CDR3 reads TGCAGTGCTAGAGCTCATCCGCTAACCAAGATATATGGCTACACCTTC. Its protein is CSARAHPLTKIYGYTF.

This clonotype has just a few counts. This chain links TRBV20-1 with TRBJ2-1; D call uncertain. V lost 5 bases, J lost 2 bases, and 10 bases lay in between. Germline CDR1 DFQATT, CDR2 SNEGSKA (reference sequence). This CDR3 region has 13 residues. The CDR3 loop reads CSALELAYNEQFF. The CDR3, as DNA: TGCAGTGCTCTGGAATTGGCCTACAATGAGCAGTTCTTC.

This clonotype was observed at least ten times. The genes are TRBV7-6 and TRBJ2-5, with a weak D call TRBD1 (5 bases). Germline CDR1 is SGHVS and CDR2 is FNYEAQ. This CDR3 is 18 amino acids long. Trimming shortened V by 6 bases and J by 4 bases, and 27 bases separated the two germline ends. The CDR3 DNA is TGTGCCAGCAGTTCCCCGAGGACAAGCTTTTTGTGGGCAGAGACCCAGTACTTC. It encodes CASSSPRTSFLWAETQYF.

The chain recombines TRBV11-2 with TRBJ2-3, with a tentative D call TRBD2 (5 bases). The germline CDR1 and CDR2 sequences are SGHAT and FQNNGV. Trimming left V 6 bases short and J 4 bases short, with 14 bases between. The length of the CDR3 is 14 residues. The CDR3 reads CASSRLTTPDTQYF. The CDR3 DNA reads as TGTGCCAGCAGTCGCCTGACTACCCCAGATACGCAGTATTTT.

This clonotype was counted a few times. V and J are TRBV7-2 and TRBJ2-1, with 7 bases identical to TRBD2. The V gene end was trimmed by 5 bases and the J gene end by 1 base; junction bases not matched to a gene: 8. The CDR3 sequence is 16 residues long. The germline V gene has CDR1 SGHTA and CDR2 FQGNSA. Here the CDR3 reads CASSGPTSPSYNEQFF. CDR3 in DNA: TGTGCCAGCAGCGGGCCGACTAGCCCATCCTACAATGAGCAGTTCTTC.